This TCR beta chain was observed in a study of blood T cell repertoires in COVID-19. The CDR3 is 14 residues long. J was trimmed by 3 bases and V by 1 base; bases with no gene match: 0. CDR1 is SGHVS, CDR2 FNYEAQ, per germline. Clones were sequenced by immunoSEQ multiplex PCR, and TCRdb holds only the in-frame ones, with some missing. Among 150,000 or so clones, about four fifths were seen once, and the ten largest hold 13% to 15%. The sequencing input was peripheral blood. V and J are TRBV7-6 and TRBJ2-3; TRBD1 matches 8 bases. The TCR sequence derives from a man younger than 35 with active or convalescent COVID-19. The CDR3: CASSLGTGTDTQYF. For the CDR3, the DNA is TGTGCCAGCAGCTTAGGGACAGGGACAGATACGCAGTATTTT.